This T cell receptor (beta chain) was sequenced in a study of shared clonotypes between healthy human individuals. Assay used: immunoSEQ multiplex PCR; TCRdb lists only in-frame clones, some missing. The sample consists of about 380,000 clones, roughly 96% of them appearing once. The CDR3 covers 17 residues. Germline CDR1 MDHEN, CDR2 SYDVKM. Trimming took 3 bases from V and 6 from J; bases not matched to a gene: 10. General study results and limits: Generally, estimated richness proved larger in naive subsets than it did in memory subsets. Several donors showed sharing of 4.5% to 6% of naive CD4 clonotypes. Generation probability values for non-shared clonotypes were lower than those for clonotypes shared by all four donors.

CCR7-negative CD45RA+ TemRA cells were pooled with CD45RO+ cells for CD8 memory. Comment on this clone: The antigen remains undetermined.

The specimen sequenced was memory CD8+ T cells sorted from blood. The subset: CD45RO+ cells pooled with CCR7-negative TemRA cells. The sequence was obtained from a man in his thirties or forties in good health. The V gene is TRBV28, the J gene TRBJ1-5, with 11 bases fitting TRBD1. CDR3 in amino acids: CASSFPRDRGRSQPQHF. CDR3 bases: TGTGCCAGCAGTTTCCCCAGGGACAGGGGGAGAAGTCAGCCCCAGCATTTT.